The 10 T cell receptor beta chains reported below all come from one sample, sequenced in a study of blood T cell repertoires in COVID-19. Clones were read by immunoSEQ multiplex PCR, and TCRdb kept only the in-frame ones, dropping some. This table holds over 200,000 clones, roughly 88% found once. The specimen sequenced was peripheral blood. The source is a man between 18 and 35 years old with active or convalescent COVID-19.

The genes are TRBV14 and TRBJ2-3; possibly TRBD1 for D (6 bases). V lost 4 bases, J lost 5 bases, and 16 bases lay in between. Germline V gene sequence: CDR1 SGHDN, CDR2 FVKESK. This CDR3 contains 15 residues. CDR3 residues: CASSREGVYGDTQYF. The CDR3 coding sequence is TGTGCCAGCAGCCGCGAGGGGGTTTACGGAGATACGCAGTATTTT.

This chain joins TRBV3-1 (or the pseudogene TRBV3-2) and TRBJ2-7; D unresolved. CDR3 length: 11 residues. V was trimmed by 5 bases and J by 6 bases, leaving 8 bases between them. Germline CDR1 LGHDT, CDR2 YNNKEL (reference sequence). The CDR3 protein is CASSFVGEQYF. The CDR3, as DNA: TGTGCCAGCAGCTTCGTCGGCGAGCAGTACTTC.

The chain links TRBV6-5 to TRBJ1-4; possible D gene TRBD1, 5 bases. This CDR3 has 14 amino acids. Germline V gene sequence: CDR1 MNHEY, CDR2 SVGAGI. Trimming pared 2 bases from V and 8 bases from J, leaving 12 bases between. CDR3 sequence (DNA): TGTGCCAGCAGTTACGGAGGGGCGGACGAAAAACTGTTTTTT. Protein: CASSYGGADEKLFF.

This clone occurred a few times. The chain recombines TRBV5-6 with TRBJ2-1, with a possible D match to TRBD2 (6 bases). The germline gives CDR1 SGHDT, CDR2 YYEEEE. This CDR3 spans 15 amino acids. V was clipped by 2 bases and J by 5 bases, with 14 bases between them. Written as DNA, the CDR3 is TGTGCCAGCAGCTTTCGAAGCGGGCGAAACAATGAGCAGTTCTTC. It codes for CASSFRSGRNNEQFF. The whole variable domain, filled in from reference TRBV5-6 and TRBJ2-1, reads DAGVTQSPTHLIKTRGQQVTLRCSPKSGHDTVSWYQQALGQGPQFIFQYYEEEERQRGNFPDRFSGHQFPNYSSELNVNALLLGDSALYLCASSFRSGRNNEQFFGPGTRLTVL.

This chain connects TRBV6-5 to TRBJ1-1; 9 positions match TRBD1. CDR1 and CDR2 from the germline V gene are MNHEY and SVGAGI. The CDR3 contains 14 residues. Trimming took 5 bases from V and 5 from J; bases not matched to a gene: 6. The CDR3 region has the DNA TGTGCCAGCAGTCGTCCCGGGACAGGGACTGAAGCTTTCTTT. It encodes CASSRPGTGTEAFF.

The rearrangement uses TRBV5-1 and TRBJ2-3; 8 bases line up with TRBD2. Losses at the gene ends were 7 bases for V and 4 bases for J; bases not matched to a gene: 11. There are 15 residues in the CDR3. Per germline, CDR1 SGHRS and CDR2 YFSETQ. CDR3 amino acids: CASAREGRVPDTQYF. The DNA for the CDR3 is TGCGCCAGCGCCCGGGAGGGCCGAGTCCCAGATACGCAGTATTTT.

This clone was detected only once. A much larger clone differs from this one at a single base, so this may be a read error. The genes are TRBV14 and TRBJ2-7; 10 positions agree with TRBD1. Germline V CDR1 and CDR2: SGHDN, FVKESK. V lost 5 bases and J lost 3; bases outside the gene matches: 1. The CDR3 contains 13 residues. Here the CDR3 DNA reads TGTGCCAGCAGCAGGACAGGGGGCTACGAGCAGTACTTC. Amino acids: CASSRTGGYEQYF.

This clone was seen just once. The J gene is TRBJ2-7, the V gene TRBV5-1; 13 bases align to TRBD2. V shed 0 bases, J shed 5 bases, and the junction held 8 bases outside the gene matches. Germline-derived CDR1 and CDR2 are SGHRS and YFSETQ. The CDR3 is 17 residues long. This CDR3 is CASSLGRLAGGGDEQYF. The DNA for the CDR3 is TGCGCCAGCAGCTTGGGGAGACTAGCGGGAGGAGGCGACGAGCAGTACTTC.

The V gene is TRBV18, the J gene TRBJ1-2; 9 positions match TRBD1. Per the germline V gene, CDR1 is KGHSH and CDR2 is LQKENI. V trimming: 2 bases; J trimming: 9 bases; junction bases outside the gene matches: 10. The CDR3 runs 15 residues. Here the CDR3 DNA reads TGTGCCAGCTCACCAGAACAGGGGGCCTCAGCAAGCTACACCTTC. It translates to CASSPEQGASASYTF.

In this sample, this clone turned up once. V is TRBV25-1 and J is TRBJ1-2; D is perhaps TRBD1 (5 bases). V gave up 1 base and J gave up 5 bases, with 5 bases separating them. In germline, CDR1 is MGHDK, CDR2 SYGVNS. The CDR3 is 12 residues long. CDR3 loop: CASSEWTYGYTF. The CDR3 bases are TGTGCCAGCAGTGAATGGACATATGGCTACACCTTC.